These 25 T cell receptor beta chains came from one sample sequenced in a study of Tregs in tolerant kidney transplant recipients (dated by TCRdb to the late 2010s). Library preparation was by the immunoSEQ multiplex PCR assay. The clones in this table, taken by TCRdb from immuneACCESS, are in-frame only. Not every clone is retained; where verified, under half of the shortfall comes from an unresolved V gene, and the cause of the rest is unknown. In all, the sample holds roughly 250,000 clones, and 80% to 85% of those were seen once. Together, the top ten hold 0.55% to 0.65% of the sample. Specimen: CD4+ T cells from blood. These receptors were collected from a human donor in good health.

The gene calls are TRBV11-2 and TRBJ2-5; D ambiguous. The CDR3 totals 16 residues. V was clipped by 2 bases and J by 0 bases, with 13 bases between them. Per the germline V gene, CDR1 is SGHAT and CDR2 is FQNNGV. In nucleotides, the CDR3 is TGTGCCAGCAGCTTAATACTCGCGCGAAACCAAGAGACCCAGTACTTC. It translates to CASSLILARNQETQYF.

This clone occurred once. This chain uses TRBV6-1 with TRBJ2-3; D unclear. Between the trimmed V and J ends, which lost 3 bases and 2 bases, there was a span of 12 bases. The CDR3 has 15 residues. Germline V gives CDR1 MNHNS, CDR2 SASEGT. CDR3 nucleotide sequence: TGTGCCAGCAGTGACAACGGTAGGCACACAGATACGCAGTATTTT. It yields the protein CASSDNGRHTDTQYF.

The J gene is TRBJ1-4, the V gene TRBV7-9; 8 bases fit TRBD1. The CDR3 runs to 18 residues. With 1 base clipped from V and 0 bases from J, the junction kept 7 bases outside the gene matches. Germline loops: CDR1 SEHNR, CDR2 FQNEAQ (reference sequence). The CDR3 here is CASSLVGTGLATNEKLFF. The DNA for the CDR3 is TGTGCCAGCAGCTTAGTGGGGACAGGACTTGCAACTAATGAAAAACTGTTTTTT. Complete variable domain (other parts from reference TRBV7-9 and TRBJ1-4): DTGVSQNPRHKITKRGQNVTFRCDPISEHNRLYWYRQTLGQGPEFLTYFQNEAQLEKSRLLSDRFSAERPKGSFSTLEIQRTEQGDSAMYLCASSLVGTGLATNEKLFFGSGTQLSVL.

V gene TRBV19 combines with J gene TRBJ1-5; D is undetermined. The CDR3 spans 14 residues. CDR1 and CDR2 (germline): LNHDA, SQIVND (reference sequence). Trimming pared 3 bases from V and 4 bases from J, leaving 10 bases between. CDR3 amino acids: CASSIGLLNQPQHF. The CDR3 DNA follows: TGTGCCAGTAGTATTGGTCTGTTAAATCAGCCCCAGCATTTT. Looking up the rest from reference TRBV19 and TRBJ1-5 gives the full variable domain: DGGITQSPKYLFRKEGQNVTLSCEQNLNHDAMYWYRQDPGQGLRLIYYSQIVNDFQKGDIAEGYSVSREKKESFPLTVTSAQKNPTAFYLCASSIGLLNQPQHFGDGTRLSIL.

A few counts support this clone. The chain carries TRBV5-6 and TRBJ2-7; 11 positions match TRBD1. V lost 4 bases to trimming and J lost 3 bases; unmatched junction nucleotides: 3. The CDR3 contains 14 residues. Per germline, CDR1 SGHDT and CDR2 YYEEEE. The CDR3 loop reads CASSRDRGIYEQYF. CDR3 nucleotides: TGTGCCAGCAGCCGGGACAGGGGGATCTACGAGCAGTACTTC.

The chain recombines TRBV5-1 with TRBJ2-3, with unresolved D. Germline CDR1 SGHRS, CDR2 YFSETQ. Trimming left V 4 bases short and J 2 bases short, with 14 bases between. The CDR3 consists of 15 residues. CDR3 nucleotide sequence: TGCGCCAGCAGCCCCCAGAATCCTAACACAGATACGCAGTATTTT. This sequence encodes CASSPQNPNTDTQYF.

This clone was seen just once. The V call is TRBV19, the J call TRBJ2-7, with 7 bases aligning to TRBD1. The junction had 5 bases not matched to a gene; V was cut back by 0 bases and J by 9 bases. The CDR3 runs to 13 residues. Per germline, CDR1 LNHDA and CDR2 SQIVND (reference sequence). Here the CDR3 DNA reads TGTGCCAGTAGTATAGAGGCGACAGGGCTGCAGTACTTC. Translated: CASSIEATGLQYF.

This clone was recorded only once. V gene TRBV19 combines with J gene TRBJ2-7; 9 positions agree with TRBD1. CDR1 is LNHDA and CDR2 is SQIVND in the germline V gene (reference sequence). This CDR3 comprises 14 residues. J was trimmed by 5 bases and V by 8 bases; bases with no gene match: 10. CDR3 amino acids: CASRQQGARNEQYF. In DNA form, the CDR3 reads TGTGCCAGTCGCCAACAGGGGGCGAGGAACGAGCAGTACTTC.

This clone was counted a few times. V usage is TRBV2 and J usage is TRBJ2-2; TRBD2 might be the D (6 bases). V lost 7 bases and J lost 1, with 10 bases in between. From germline, CDR1 is SNHLY and CDR2 FYNNEI. The CDR3 has 14 amino acids. For the CDR3, the DNA is TGTGCCAGCAACGGCGGGAAGAACACCGGGGAGCTGTTTTTT. Translation: CASNGGKNTGELFF. The whole variable domain, filled in from reference TRBV2 and TRBJ2-2, reads EPEVTQTPSHQVTQMGQEVILRCVPISNHLYFYWYRQILGQKVEFLVSFYNNEISEKSEIFDDQFSVERPDGSNFTLKIRSTKLEDSAMYFCASNGGKNTGELFFGEGSRLTVL.

The V and J genes are TRBV20-1 and TRBJ1-1, with D maybe TRBD1 (5 bases). CDR1 is DFQATT and CDR2 is SNEGSKA in the germline V gene (reference sequence). The CDR3 is 10 amino acids. CDR3 amino acids: CRAGSTEAFF. The CDR3 DNA follows: TGCAGAGCAGGGTCCACTGAAGCTTTCTTT.

This clone was observed a few times. The chain is built from TRBV10-3 and TRBJ1-1; possible D gene TRBD1, 6 bases. Trimming stripped 1 base from V and 2 bases from J, with 8 bases between. The CDR3 totals 14 residues. The germline gives CDR1 ENHRY, CDR2 SYGVKD. The CDR3 DNA is TGTGCCATCAGTGAGTTACAGGGAAACACTGAAGCTTTCTTT. Protein: CAISELQGNTEAFF.

A note on this clone: Other DNA sequences of this sample code for an identical CDR3. The V gene is TRBV2, the J gene TRBJ1-5; 7 nucleotides align to TRBD1. CDR3 length: 19 amino acids. CDR1 is SNHLY, CDR2 FYNNEI, per germline. The J segment lost 1 base and the V segment lost 1 base, leaving 13 bases of the junction unmatched. For the CDR3, the DNA is TGTGCCAGCAGTGAAGGGGCGTGGACAGGTTTTGGGAGCAATCAGCCCCAGCATTTT. Residues: CASSEGAWTGFGSNQPQHF. The variable domain in full, completed from reference TRBV2 and TRBJ1-5, reads EPEVTQTPSHQVTQMGQEVILRCVPISNHLYFYWYRQILGQKVEFLVSFYNNEISEKSEIFDDQFSVERPDGSNFTLKIRSTKLEDSAMYFCASSEGAWTGFGSNQPQHFGDGTRLSIL.

J is TRBJ1-2 and V is TRBV29-1; no clear D. Between the trimmed V and J ends, which lost 2 bases and 4 bases, there was a span of 14 bases. Per the germline V gene, CDR1 is SQVTM and CDR2 is ANQGSEA. The CDR3 runs 14 residues. The CDR3 region is CSVEFKEQIYGYTF. In DNA, the CDR3 is TGCAGCGTTGAATTTAAGGAACAAATCTATGGCTACACCTTC.

The chain's CDR3 is CASSLSPTDTQYF. CDR3 nucleotides: TGTGCCAGCAGCTTGAGCCCCACAGATACGCAGTATTTT. The genes are TRBV11-2 and TRBJ2-3; D ambiguous. The germline gives CDR1 SGHAT, CDR2 FQNNGV. Trimming removed 3 bases from V and 2 bases from J, with 6 bases in between. The CDR3 contains 13 residues.

The chain has TRBV18 and TRBJ1-6; TRBD1 matches at 7 bases. Looked up from germline, CDR1 is KGHSH and CDR2 is LQKENI. Losses at the gene ends were 4 bases for V and 0 bases for J; bases not matched to a gene: 6. The CDR3 covers 17 residues. The CDR3 DNA reads as TGTGCCAGCTCACTCGGGACAGTGGGCTCCTATAATTCACCCCTCCACTTT. Residues: CASSLGTVGSYNSPLHF. Full variable domain (remainder filled in from reference TRBV18 and TRBJ1-6): NAGVMQNPRHLVRRRGQEARLRCSPMKGHSHVYWYRQLPEEGLKFMVYLQKENIIDESGMPKERFSAEFPKEGPSILRIQQVVRGDSAAYFCASSLGTVGSYNSPLHFGNGTRLTVT.

J is TRBJ2-7 and V is TRBV1; the table's D call of TRBD2 was not tested on the DNA. TRBV1 is a documented pseudogene. There are 14 residues in the CDR3. CDR3 nucleotides: TGCACCAGCAGCCACCCCGCGGGAGATTACGAGCAGTACTTC. This sequence encodes CTSSHPAGDYEQYF.

The chain carries TRBV11-3 and TRBJ2-1; D not resolved. Germline CDR1 and CDR2: SGHNT and YENEEA. Trimming pared 0 bases from V and 4 bases from J, leaving 4 bases between. This CDR3 is 13 amino acids long. This chain's CDR3 is CASSLEVYNEQFF. The DNA for the CDR3 is TGTGCCAGCAGCTTAGAGGTGTACAATGAGCAGTTCTTC.

The chain uses TRBV19 and TRBJ2-3, with D maybe TRBD2 (6 bases). CDR1 is LNHDA and CDR2 is SQIVND in the germline V gene (reference sequence). V was shortened by 7 bases and J by 0 bases, with 14 bases between the two germline ends. The CDR3 spans 15 residues. The CDR3 spells CASKMRRGSTDTQYF. The CDR3 DNA sequence: TGTGCCAGTAAAATGCGGCGGGGTAGCACAGATACGCAGTATTTT.

The chain has TRBV5-4 and TRBJ1-4, with D possibly TRBD1 on 5 matching bases. Germline CDR1 reads SGHNT; CDR2 reads YYREEE (reference sequence). This CDR3 has 15 amino acids. Between the trimmed V and J ends, which lost 4 bases and 2 bases, there was a span of 12 bases. DNA for the CDR3: TGTGCCAGCAGCCCTCCGGGACGGACTAATGAAAAACTGTTTTTT. It is translated as CASSPPGRTNEKLFF.

The rearrangement uses TRBV18 and TRBJ2-7, with TRBD1 as a possible D gene (5 bases). Germline V lookup: CDR1 KGHSH, CDR2 LQKENI. The CDR3 totals 13 residues. V dropped 0 bases and J dropped 7 bases, with 10 bases sitting between them. The CDR3 loop is CASSPPTSGEQYF. The CDR3 nucleotides are TGTGCCAGCTCACCACCCACCTCAGGGGAGCAGTACTTC.

This clone came up once. The CDR3, as DNA: TGTGCCAGCAGTTACTCGGACAGGGGCGGCTATGGCTACACCTTC. Translated, it gives CASSYSDRGGYGYTF. The gene calls are TRBV6-6 and TRBJ1-2; 9 bases align to TRBD1. Germline values: CDR1 MNHNY, CDR2 SVGAGI (reference sequence). V lost 0 bases and J lost 4; bases outside the gene matches: 3. This CDR3 contains 15 residues.

The chain employs TRBV18 and TRBJ2-5, with 9 bases that match TRBD1. Trimming cost V 4 bases and J 2 bases; bases outside gene matches: 5. CDR3 length: 15 amino acids. Germline V gene sequence: CDR1 KGHSH, CDR2 LQKENI. CDR3 sequence reads: CASSQGTGNQETQYF. DNA for the CDR3: TGTGCCAGCTCACAAGGGACAGGGAATCAAGAGACCCAGTACTTC.

This clone came up a few times. This sequence joins TRBV11-2 and TRBJ2-7; 9 nucleotides align to TRBD1. Germline loops: CDR1 SGHAT, CDR2 FQNNGV. Trimming took 6 bases from V and 4 from J; bases not matched to a gene: 1. The CDR3 has 12 residues. CDR3 sequence reads: CASRGQGYEQYF. The CDR3 coding sequence is TGTGCCAGCAGGGGACAGGGTTACGAGCAGTACTTC.

The chain couples TRBV15 to TRBJ2-1; 10 bases are a match to TRBD2. The CDR3 contains 15 residues. In germline, CDR1 is LNHNV, CDR2 YYDKDF (reference sequence). J lost 4 bases, V lost 2 bases, and 2 bases had no gene match. The CDR3 DNA sequence: TGTGCCACCAGCAGAAAACTAGCGGGGTACAATGAGCAGTTCTTC. It codes for CATSRKLAGYNEQFF.

The V call is TRBV4-2, the J call TRBJ2-1, with 8 bases aligning to TRBD1. The CDR3 covers 20 residues. J was trimmed by 2 bases and V by 1 base; bases with no gene match: 16. The germline V gene encodes CDR1 LGHNA and CDR2 YNFKEQ. Here the CDR3 DNA reads TGTGCCAGCAGCCAAGTGGGGACAGGCGACAGCTGGAACACCTACAATGAGCAGTTCTTC. This encodes CASSQVGTGDSWNTYNEQFF.